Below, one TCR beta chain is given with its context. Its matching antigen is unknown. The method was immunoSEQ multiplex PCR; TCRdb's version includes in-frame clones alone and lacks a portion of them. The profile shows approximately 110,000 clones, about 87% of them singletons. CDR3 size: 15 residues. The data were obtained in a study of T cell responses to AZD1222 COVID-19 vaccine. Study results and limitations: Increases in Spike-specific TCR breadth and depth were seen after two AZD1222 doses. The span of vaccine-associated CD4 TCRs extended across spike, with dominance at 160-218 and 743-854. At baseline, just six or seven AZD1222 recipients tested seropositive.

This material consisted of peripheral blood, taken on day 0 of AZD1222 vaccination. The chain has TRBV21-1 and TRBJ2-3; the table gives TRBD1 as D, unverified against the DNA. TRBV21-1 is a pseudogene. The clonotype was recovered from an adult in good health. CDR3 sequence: CASSQWDSDSDPQYF. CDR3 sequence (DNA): TGTGCCAGCAGCCAATGGGACAGCGACTCCGATCCGCAGTATTTT.